These 25 T cell receptor beta chains were all obtained from the same sample, sequenced in a study of CD8+CD57+ T cells in acquired aplastic anemia. Genomic DNA, serving as template, underwent TCR beta VDJ and CDR3 profiling. TCRdb itself ran the reads through MiXCR, one entry per CDR3 protein. The table lists some 200,000 distinct CDR3 sequences, 34% of them singletons. The sample taken for sequencing was sorted CD4+, CD8+, or CD8+CD57+ T cells (not recorded which) from PBMCs. These receptors all stem from a human donor in good health, serving as a control.

This clonotype has more than one count but fewer than ten. The chain joins TRBV30 to TRBJ1-2, with D unresolved. V lost 0 bases and J 8 bases, leaving 10 bases between the germline ends. This CDR3 has 12 residues. CDR1 GTSNPN and CDR2 SVGIG come from the germline V gene (reference sequence). CDR3: CAWSVSRRGYTF. CDR3 coding DNA: TGTGCCTGGAGTGTTTCCCGGCGGGGCTACACCTTC.

This rearrangement joins TRBV6-1 to TRBJ1-2, with a weak D call TRBD1 (5 bases). The V gene lost 0 bases and the J gene lost 8 bases, with 16 bases spanning the gap. This CDR3 has 15 amino acids. Germline values: CDR1 MNHNS, CDR2 SASEGT. CDR3 amino acids: CASSEASGRRGGYTF. The CDR3 DNA is TGTGCCAGCAGTGAAGCGTCGGGACGGCGAGGAGGCTACACCTTC.

This clonotype was recorded at least ten times. This chain links TRBV7-8 with TRBJ2-7; 8 positions match TRBD1. The germline gives CDR1 SGHVS, CDR2 FQNEAQ. The junction had 11 bases not matched to a gene; V was cut back by 8 bases and J by 2 bases. The CDR3 sequence is 15 residues long. CDR3 sequence: CASGPLDRGTYEQYF. DNA for the CDR3: TGTGCCAGCGGCCCATTAGACAGGGGAACCTACGAGCAGTACTTC.

This clonotype was picked up many times. V is TRBV7-3 and J is TRBJ2-7; tentatively, D is TRBD2 (6 bases). Germline CDR1 SGHTA, CDR2 FQGTGA. The length of the CDR3 is 13 residues. V lost 5 bases, J lost 6 bases, and 14 bases lay in between. CDR3 nucleotides: TGTGCCAGCAGCCCCACAAGGGGAGGCGAGCAGTACTTC. Translated, it gives CASSPTRGGEQYF.

This clonotype was picked up a small number of times. CDR3 region: CASSLRTSGGVNTGELFF. The CDR3 DNA follows: TGTGCCAGCAGCCTTCGGACTAGCGGGGGCGTGAACACCGGGGAGCTGTTTTTT. The V gene is TRBV11-2, the J gene TRBJ2-2, with 13 bases identical to TRBD2. This CDR3 spans 18 amino acids. Germline trimming cut 5 bases from V and 1 base from J; bases unmatched to any gene: 7. From germline, CDR1 is SGHAT and CDR2 FQNNGV. The whole variable domain, remainder taken from reference TRBV11-2 and TRBJ2-2, is EAGVAQSPRYKIIEKRQSVAFWCNPISGHATLYWYQQILGQGPKLLIQFQNNGVVDDSQLPKDRFSAERLKGVDSTLKIQPAKLEDSAVYLCASSLRTSGGVNTGELFFGEGSRLTVL.

By frequency in the sample, this clonotype is medium-sized. The V and J genes are TRBV2 and TRBJ1-2, with unresolved D. V gave up 7 bases and J gave up 7 bases, with 13 bases separating them. CDR3 length: 12 amino acids. CDR1 SNHLY and CDR2 FYNNEI come from the germline V gene. This chain's CDR3 is CASTAEPSGYTF. DNA of the CDR3: TGTGCCAGCACCGCAGAGCCCAGTGGCTACACCTTC.

V is TRBV19 and J is TRBJ1-5; weak D call: TRBD1 (6 bases). CDR1 and CDR2 (germline): LNHDA, SQIVND (reference sequence). Trimming removed 3 bases from V and 5 bases from J, with 14 bases in between. CDR3 size: 15 residues. The CDR3 region has the DNA TGTGCCAGTAGTATCCCGGGACACCAGCATCAGCCCCAGCATTTT. Translated: CASSIPGHQHQPQHF.

V is TRBV4-1 and J is TRBJ2-7; possibly TRBD1 for D (5 bases). Trimming took off 4 bases at V and 3 bases at J, with 13 bases between the two ends. CDR3 length: 14 amino acids. Germline V CDR1 and CDR2: MGHRA, YSYEKL. The CDR3 sequence is CASSRQGRLYEQYF. Written as DNA, the CDR3 is TGCGCCAGCAGCCGGCAGGGTAGGCTCTACGAGCAGTACTTC.

This chain links TRBV12-3 or TRBV12-4 with TRBJ2-3; TRBD2 aligns across 8 bases. This CDR3 has 17 residues. Unmatched junction bases numbered 13, after V lost 6 bases and J lost 2 bases. CDR3 residues: CASRLGVTSDATDTQYF. In DNA form, the CDR3 reads TGTGCCAGCAGACTGGGAGTGACTAGCGACGCCACAGATACGCAGTATTTT.

This clonotype has at least ten counts. The V call is TRBV7-9, the J call TRBJ1-2; 12 bases fit TRBD1. CDR1 SEHNR and CDR2 FQNEAQ come from the germline V gene (reference sequence). V lost 6 bases to trimming and J lost 4 bases; unmatched junction nucleotides: 15. This CDR3 is built from 18 residues. The CDR3 DNA is TGTGCCAGCAGGGATTCGTGGGACAGGGGGCAATCGGGCTATGGCTACACCTTC. The encoded protein is CASRDSWDRGQSGYGYTF. Drawing the rest from reference TRBV7-9 and TRBJ1-2, the complete variable domain is DTGVSQNPRHKITKRGQNVTFRCDPISEHNRLYWYRQTLGQGPEFLTYFQNEAQLEKSRLLSDRFSAERPKGSFSTLEIQRTEQGDSAMYLCASRDSWDRGQSGYGYTFGSGTRLTVV.

In this sample, this clonotype turned up once. J is TRBJ2-7 and V is TRBV2; unclear D gene. Germline loops: CDR1 SNHLY, CDR2 FYNNEI. The CDR3 consists of 13 residues. Trimming removed 1 base at V and 2 bases at J, with 6 bases between. The DNA of the CDR3 is TGTGCCAGCAGTGAAGGCCTCCCCTACGAGCAGTACTTC. Encoded protein: CASSEGLPYEQYF.

This clonotype came up many times. The rearrangement uses TRBV4-1 and TRBJ1-4; TRBD1 agrees at 7 bases. Germline assignment: CDR1 MGHRA and CDR2 YSYEKL. Losses at the gene ends were 6 bases for V and 5 bases for J; bases not matched to a gene: 3. The CDR3 consists of 13 residues. The CDR3 protein is CASRQGRNEKLFF. The CDR3 DNA follows: TGCGCCAGCAGACAGGGGCGGAATGAAAAACTGTTTTTT.

V is TRBV29-1 and J is TRBJ2-3; the D is unclear. V was clipped by 6 bases and J by 3 bases, with 10 bases between them. Germline V gene sequence: CDR1 SQVTM, CDR2 ANQGSEA. This CDR3 spans 12 amino acids. CDR3 coding DNA: TGCAGCGTCCTGGACCGGACAGATACGCAGTATTTT. Translated: CSVLDRTDTQYF.

This clonotype was counted ten times or more. V gene TRBV2 combines with J gene TRBJ1-2; D might be TRBD1 (5 bases). The CDR3 is made up of 13 amino acids. Germline assignment: CDR1 SNHLY and CDR2 FYNNEI. Trimming took 4 bases from V and 1 from J, leaving 7 bases between them. CDR3 sequence reads: CASSAGGNYGYTF. As DNA, the CDR3 is TGTGCCAGCAGTGCGGGGGGTAACTATGGCTACACCTTC.

The sample holds many counts of this clonotype. The CDR3 DNA reads TGCAGTGCTAGTTACAGGGCTATGAACACTGAAGCTTTCTTT. Amino acids: CSASYRAMNTEAFF. V is TRBV20-1 and J is TRBJ1-1, with D tentatively TRBD1 (6 bases). CDR3 length: 14 amino acids. The V gene lost 3 bases and the J gene lost 0 bases, with 11 bases spanning the gap. Germline-derived CDR1 and CDR2 are DFQATT and SNEGSKA (reference sequence).

This clonotype showed up just a few times. V gene TRBV5-5 combines with J gene TRBJ1-4; D unclear. The CDR3 is 16 amino acids. The germline V and J ends were trimmed by 4 bases and 5 bases, with 18 bases remaining between them. Germline V gene sequence: CDR1 SGHKS, CDR2 YYEKEE (reference sequence). The CDR3 DNA reads as TGTGCCAGCAGCCTGGCGGGGAACAGTGAAAATGAAAAACTGTTTTTT. Translation gives CASSLAGNSENEKLFF.

The chain is built from TRBV4-1 and TRBJ1-5; D may be TRBD1 (5 bases). The CDR3 length is 15 residues. Germline-derived CDR1 and CDR2 are MGHRA and YSYEKL. Deletions cut 3 bases from V and 1 base from J, with 10 bases between. The CDR3 region has the DNA TGCGCCAGCAGCCAGGGACCTCGAAGCAATCAGCCCCAGCATTTT. As protein: CASSQGPRSNQPQHF.

The sample holds many counts of this clonotype. The chain joins TRBV27 to TRBJ1-5, with D maybe TRBD1 (5 bases). Trimming took off 7 bases at V and 1 base at J, with 11 bases between the two ends. This CDR3 spans 14 amino acids. Germline CDR1 is MNHEY and CDR2 is SMNVEV (reference sequence). Here the CDR3 DNA reads TGTGCCAGCACCACGGGGGGAAGCAATCAGCCCCAGCATTTT. Protein product: CASTTGGSNQPQHF.

The chain carries TRBV5-4 and TRBJ2-1; 8 bases line up with TRBD1. Germline loops: CDR1 SGHNT, CDR2 YYREEE (reference sequence). V lost 4 bases to trimming and J lost 9 bases; unmatched junction nucleotides: 12. The length of the CDR3 is 15 residues. The CDR3 sequence: CASSPRTGTKGEQFF. CDR3 DNA: TGTGCCAGCAGCCCGAGGACAGGGACGAAGGGTGAGCAGTTCTTC.

Worth noting for this clonotype: Germline and junction disagree at one end, which may indicate a read error. The V gene is TRBV12-5, the J gene TRBJ2-7, with 10 bases lining up with TRBD1. The CDR3 extends over 14 amino acids. CDR1 and CDR2 from the germline V gene are LGHNT and FRNRAP. CDR3 DNA sequence: TGTGCTAGTGGCTTAGGGACAGGGGCCCTAGAGCAGCACTTC. This sequence encodes CASGLGTGALEQHF.

V and J are TRBV7-2 and TRBJ1-2; no clear D gene. The CDR3 is made up of 12 amino acids. V was clipped by 7 bases and J by 8 bases, with 14 bases between them. Germline lookup yields CDR1 SGHTA and CDR2 FQGNSA. The CDR3 reads CASTRSIRGYTF. The CDR3 DNA is TGTGCCAGCACTCGTTCCATACGAGGCTACACCTTC.

V usage is TRBV27 and J usage is TRBJ1-1; 7 bases agree with TRBD1. The germline CDR1 and CDR2 sequences are MNHEY and SMNVEV (reference sequence). CDR3 length: 15 residues. V lost 6 bases and J lost 1; bases outside the gene matches: 8. CDR3 in amino acids: CASRETWDRNTEAFF. DNA of the CDR3: TGTGCCAGCAGGGAAACTTGGGACAGGAACACTGAAGCTTTCTTT.

The gene calls are TRBV10-2 and TRBJ2-1, with D possibly matching TRBD2 (6 bases). V dropped 4 bases and J dropped 2 bases, with 12 bases sitting between them. This CDR3 has 15 amino acids. CDR1 and CDR2 (germline): WSHSY, SAAADI. The CDR3 sequence is CASSVGSGTYNEQFF. The CDR3 region has the DNA TGCGCCAGCAGTGTGGGTAGCGGTACCTACAATGAGCAGTTCTTC.

V usage is TRBV3-1 and J usage is TRBJ1-2; D not resolved. The V gene lost 10 bases and the J gene lost 0 bases, with 15 bases spanning the gap. Germline V gene lookup returns CDR1 LGHDT and CDR2 YNNKEL (reference sequence). The CDR3 spans 14 residues. Written as DNA, the CDR3 is TGTGCCATCGGACGGGCAAACACTAACTATGGCTACACCTTC. Translation gives CAIGRANTNYGYTF.

This chain links TRBV4-2 with TRBJ2-7; 10 bases map to TRBD2. The ends lost 3 bases at V and 0 bases at J; junction bases unmatched: 5. CDR3 length equals 16 residues. From germline, CDR1 is LGHNA and CDR2 YNFKEQ. The CDR3 here is CASSQVTSGASYEQYF. CDR3 sequence (DNA): TGTGCCAGCAGCCAGGTAACTAGCGGGGCCTCCTACGAGCAGTACTTC.